The clone carrying this T cell receptor beta chain was picked up many times. What it recognizes is unknown. The data were taken from a study of regulatory T cells in long-lasting Graves disease. Study-wide findings and caveats: New patients shared about a thousand public clonotypes, fewer than the 2,500 to 3,500 shared by persistent patients. TCR diversity was lower in persistent Graves' patients than in newly diagnosed ones.

The CDR3 loop spans 15 amino acids. V trimming: 5 bases; J trimming: 2 bases; junction bases outside the gene matches: 8. Germline CDR1 reads LGHDT; CDR2 reads YNNKEL (reference sequence). The time point was: newly diagnosed GD, antithyroid drugs for less than 3 months. PBMCs provided the RNA from which the TCR library was made. CDR3-region Arm-PCR and iRepertoire HTBI primers produced the TCR beta libraries. A single record per CDR3 protein comes from TCRdb applying MiXCR to the multiplex PCR reads. The data show 380,000 or so distinct CDR3 sequences, with under 20% seen just once and roughly 21% held by the top ten. This sample was also put to use in a study of T cells in Graves' hyperthyroidism and ophthalmopathy. That source reports: From stable hyperthyroidism, ophthalmopathy was set apart by a 13 V-J model. The model identified upcoming ophthalmopathy a median approximately 6.5 months ahead of onset.

The gene calls are TRBV3-1 and TRBJ2-7; 8 bases are shared with TRBD1. Sequencing used peripheral blood mononuclear cells (PBMCs), obtained at new diagnosis, from a patient treated with antithyroid drugs. The sequence was obtained from a woman younger than 35 with Graves disease. CDR3 bases: TGTGCCAGCAGCGAGTCGGTGGGACAGGCCTACGAGCAGTACTTC. Translating it yields CASSESVGQAYEQYF.